Included here is one TCR beta chain sequence, with context. Its target is not known. This entry is derived from a study of T cell responses to AZD1222 COVID-19 vaccine. The study's findings and limits: Sampling captured repertoires only after the peak T cell response. Donors, mostly white British, included more females; clonal diversity was possibly underestimated. Increases in Spike-specific TCR breadth and depth were seen after two AZD1222 doses.

The CDR3 is 16 amino acids. V shed 1 base and J 5 bases; nucleotides not matched to a gene: 6. Germline V lookup: CDR1 MRHNA, CDR2 SNTAGT. TCRdb's copy holds only in-frame clones and misses some; the assay was immunoSEQ multiplex PCR. The table records roughly 170,000 clones, roughly 92% of them present only once. The genes are TRBV6-4 and TRBJ2-7; 12 nucleotides align to TRBD1. Sequencing was performed on peripheral blood, taken 28 days after the second AZD1222 dose. The TCR sequence derives from an adult who received the AZD1222 COVID-19 vaccine. CDR3 DNA sequence: TGTGCCAGCAGTGACTTTTCGGGACAGGGGGCCCACGAGCAGTACTTC. This translates into CASSDFSGQGAHEQYF.